This passage covers 16 T cell receptor beta chains from one sample sequenced in a study of siplizumab effects on memory and regulatory T cells. Libraries were prepared by immunoSEQ multiplex PCR; TCRdb keeps only in-frame clonotypes and omits some of them. The sample contains roughly 60,000 clones, approximately 93% of which appear only once. The sample taken for sequencing was CD8+ T cells sorted from blood. The receptors shown here come from a human donor in good health.

The gene calls are TRBV9 and TRBJ2-3; D is possibly TRBD2 (5 bases). CDR3 length equals 15 residues. Germline V gene data show CDR1 as SGDLS and CDR2 as YYNGEE. V dropped 0 bases and J dropped 0 bases, with 8 bases sitting between them. The CDR3 region has the DNA TGTGCCAGCAGCGTAGCCGGGGAAAGCACAGATACGCAGTATTTT. As protein: CASSVAGESTDTQYF.

The J gene is TRBJ2-1, the V gene TRBV9, with a tentative D call TRBD1 (7 bases). V gave up 6 bases and J gave up 10 bases, with 20 bases separating them. Per the germline V gene, CDR1 is SGDLS and CDR2 is YYNGEE. The CDR3 sequence is 14 residues long. This CDR3 reads CASTRGTVLQEQFF. The DNA of the CDR3 is TGTGCCAGCACCCGCGGGACAGTGCTACAGGAGCAGTTCTTC.

This chain uses TRBV7-2 with TRBJ2-1; D perhaps matches TRBD1 (5 bases). The V gene lost 5 bases and the J gene lost 7 bases, with 12 bases spanning the gap. Germline-derived CDR1 and CDR2 are SGHTA and FQGNSA. This CDR3 contains 13 residues. In DNA form, the CDR3 reads TGTGCCAGCAGCACAGTGCCAGGGAATGAGCAGTTCTTC. Amino acids: CASSTVPGNEQFF.

The rearrangement uses TRBV5-1 and TRBJ2-6; D not resolved. Trimming took off 0 bases at V and 5 bases at J, with 0 bases between the two ends. Germline V gene data show CDR1 as SGHRS and CDR2 as YFSETQ. This CDR3 contains 12 residues. DNA of the CDR3: TGCGCCAGCAGCTTGGGGGCCAACGTCCTGACTTTC. Its translation: CASSLGANVLTF.

The chain joins TRBV4-2 to TRBJ1-1, with a tentative D call TRBD1 (5 bases). Germline CDR1 is LGHNA and CDR2 is YNFKEQ. The CDR3 contains 16 residues. Trimming left V 1 base short and J 2 bases short, with 14 bases between. CDR3 nucleotide sequence: TGTGCCAGCAGCCAAGGAGGAGGCAGGGTTAACACTGAAGCTTTCTTT. This translates into CASSQGGGRVNTEAFF.

The chain links TRBV10-3 to TRBJ2-1, with D tentatively TRBD1 or TRBD2 (6 bases each). V was pared by 4 bases and J by 8 bases, with 18 bases between. Germline CDR1 is ENHRY and CDR2 is SYGVKD. The CDR3 is made up of 15 amino acids. This CDR3 is CAISGPGLGGDEQFF. CDR3 nucleotide sequence: TGTGCCATCAGTGGGCCCGGCCTCGGGGGCGATGAGCAGTTCTTC.

The CDR3 DNA reads as TGCGCCAGCAGCGGGCGGGGCGGGAGCGCCTACGAGCAGTACTTC. This translates into CASSGRGGSAYEQYF. The chain uses TRBV4-1 and TRBJ2-7; 7 positions match TRBD2. The V and J ends lost 5 bases and 2 bases, in that order; junction bases with no gene match: 9. Germline loops: CDR1 MGHRA, CDR2 YSYEKL. This CDR3 spans 15 amino acids.

The CDR3 reads CASSVGWGGRETQYF. DNA for the CDR3: TGTGCCAGCAGCGTAGGATGGGGCGGGAGGGAGACCCAGTACTTC. The chain links TRBV9 to TRBJ2-5; 8 bases fit TRBD2. The ends lost 0 bases at V and 5 bases at J; junction bases unmatched: 6. CDR3 size: 15 residues. CDR1 is SGDLS and CDR2 is YYNGEE in the germline V gene.

The chain recombines TRBV25-1 with TRBJ2-2; unclear D gene. This CDR3 region has 14 residues. V was cut by 6 bases and J by 3 bases, with 11 bases left in between. CDR1 and CDR2 from the germline V gene are MGHDK and SYGVNS. The CDR3 DNA is TGTGCCAGCAGCTCCTTTTTTGACACCGGGGAGCTGTTTTTT. Translation: CASSSFFDTGELFF.

The J gene is TRBJ2-7, the V gene TRBV7-9, with D unresolved. This CDR3 is 12 amino acids long. The germline V gene has CDR1 SEHNR and CDR2 FQNEAQ (reference sequence). Deletions cut 1 base from V and 6 bases from J, with 7 bases between. Here the CDR3 DNA reads TGTGCCAGCAGCTTAGGTGACCTCGAGCAGTACTTC. Encoded protein: CASSLGDLEQYF. The entire variable domain, with the rest obtained from reference TRBV7-9 and TRBJ2-7, is as follows: DTGVSQNPRHKITKRGQNVTFRCDPISEHNRLYWYRQTLGQGPEFLTYFQNEAQLEKSRLLSDRFSAERPKGSFSTLEIQRTEQGDSAMYLCASSLGDLEQYFGPGTRLTVT.

This clone was observed once. This chain uses TRBV27 with TRBJ1-6, with D maybe TRBD1 (6 bases). V was clipped by 3 bases and J by 0 bases, with 15 bases between them. This CDR3 is built from 18 residues. Germline V lookup: CDR1 MNHEY, CDR2 SMNVEV (reference sequence). Here the CDR3 DNA reads TGTGCCAGCAGTTTGCTCCCGGGACAAAGCTCCTATAATTCACCCCTCCACTTT. This gives the protein CASSLLPGQSSYNSPLHF.

The chain couples TRBV5-1 to TRBJ2-7, with D tentatively TRBD2 (5 bases). CDR1 SGHRS and CDR2 YFSETQ come from the germline V gene. The CDR3 totals 13 residues. The ends were cut back, 6 bases at V and 3 bases at J, with 13 bases in the middle. In DNA form, the CDR3 reads TGCGCCAGCACGGAGGCGCCAAACTACGAGCAGTACTTC. Its translation is CASTEAPNYEQYF.

This rearrangement joins TRBV27 to TRBJ2-1; D call uncertain. This CDR3 is built from 14 residues. V was shortened by 6 bases and J by 4 bases, with 13 bases between the two germline ends. Germline CDR1 reads MNHEY; CDR2 reads SMNVEV (reference sequence). CDR3 region: CASSQGMEYNEQFF. As DNA, the CDR3 is TGTGCCAGCAGCCAAGGAATGGAGTACAATGAGCAGTTCTTC.

The CDR3 region is CATFWGEQFF. CDR3 coding DNA: TGTGCCACCTTTTGGGGTGAGCAGTTCTTC. The genes are TRBV6-1 and TRBJ2-1; D is unclear. Germline V lookup: CDR1 MNHNS, CDR2 SASEGT. The V end was cut by 10 bases, the J end by 9 bases, with 10 bases between. This CDR3 contains 10 residues.

This chain's CDR3 is CASSQGTGDEKLFF. The CDR3 DNA is TGCGCCAGCAGCCAAGGCACAGGGGATGAAAAACTGTTTTTT. The chain carries TRBV4-1 and TRBJ1-4, with TRBD1 matching over 7 bases. Germline V CDR1 and CDR2: MGHRA, YSYEKL. The CDR3 is 14 amino acids. The ends lost 1 base at V and 6 bases at J; junction bases unmatched: 2.

This clone turned up a few times. V usage is TRBV27 and J usage is TRBJ1-1; D not resolved. With 8 bases removed from V and 1 base from J, the gap between germline ends came to 11 bases. CDR1 and CDR2 from the germline V gene are MNHEY and SMNVEV (reference sequence). This CDR3 has 13 residues. The CDR3 DNA reads as TGTGCCAGCTGTGAGAGTTCGAACACTGAAGCTTTCTTT. Translation: CASCESSNTEAFF.